Below are 26 T cell receptor beta chains sequenced from a single sample in a study of neurological immune-mediated disorders. Each CDR3 protein gets one entry after TCRdb re-called the 5' RACE reads with MiXCR. The data hold around 55,000 distinct CDR3 sequences, with 3% to 4.5% observed a single time. Sequencing was done on a sample of CD4+ T cells from blood. The receptors derive from a woman in her forties with multiple sclerosis.

The CDR3 coding sequence is TGTGCCAGCAACCTCCGGGACAGAATTCAGTACTTC. This translates into CASNLRDRIQYF. The chain recombines TRBV6-6 with TRBJ2-4; 7 nucleotides align to TRBD1. CDR1 and CDR2 (germline): MNHNY, SVGAGI (reference sequence). The CDR3 contains 12 residues. Unmatched junction bases numbered 7, after V lost 7 bases and J lost 10 bases.

This clonotype was found many times. The CDR3 DNA sequence: TGTGCCAGCAGCTTATCCAGGGAGACTGAAGCTTTCTTT. Encoded protein: CASSLSRETEAFF. The gene calls are TRBV7-2 and TRBJ1-1, with D possibly TRBD1 on 5 matching bases. This CDR3 contains 13 residues. Germline CDR1 reads SGHTA; CDR2 reads FQGNSA. V lost 2 bases, J lost 5 bases, and 9 bases lay in between.

This clonotype was found many times. The CDR3 coding sequence is TGTGCCACCATGAAGGGTAGGGGACAGCCCCAGCATTTT. Its translation: CATMKGRGQPQHF. V is TRBV12-3 or TRBV12-4 and J is TRBJ1-5, with TRBD1 as a possible D gene (5 bases). CDR3 size: 13 residues. V lost 10 bases, J lost 7 bases, and 17 bases lay in between.

This clonotype was detected many times. The chain is built from TRBV7-3 and TRBJ2-1; D may be TRBD2 (6 bases). V gave up 5 bases and J gave up 3 bases, with 14 bases separating them. The CDR3 is 15 residues long. Per the germline V gene, CDR1 is SGHTA and CDR2 is FQGTGA. CDR3 amino acids: CASSPPGLLYNEQFF. DNA for the CDR3: TGTGCCAGCAGCCCCCCGGGACTCCTCTACAATGAGCAGTTCTTC.

This clonotype was counted many times. V is TRBV11-2 and J is TRBJ2-1; no firm D call. This CDR3 is 13 amino acids long. Germline V gene data show CDR1 as SGHAT and CDR2 as FQNNGV. Trimming left V 3 bases short and J 7 bases short, with 10 bases between. The CDR3 here is CASSFRLGNEQFF. CDR3 coding DNA: TGTGCCAGCAGCTTCCGCCTCGGGAATGAGCAGTTCTTC.

In this sample, this clonotype turned up many times. The chain couples TRBV9 to TRBJ2-2; D is uncertain. Between the trimmed V and J ends, which lost 0 bases and 0 bases, there was a span of 9 bases. The CDR3 is 16 residues long. Per germline, CDR1 SGDLS and CDR2 YYNGEE. The CDR3: CASSVDIFPNTGELFF. Written as DNA, the CDR3 is TGTGCCAGCAGCGTAGATATCTTCCCGAACACCGGGGAGCTGTTTTTT.

This clonotype was seen at least ten times. This chain uses TRBV20-1 with TRBJ2-3; the D gene is possibly TRBD1 (5 bases). CDR3 length equals 15 residues. CDR1 and CDR2 (germline): DFQATT, SNEGSKA (reference sequence). V was cut by 5 bases and J by 0 bases, with 15 bases left in between. CDR3 nucleotides: TGCAGTGCTGGACAACAAGGTTCTAGCACAGATACGCAGTATTTT. It yields the protein CSAGQQGSSTDTQYF.

This clonotype was found many times. V usage is TRBV20-1 and J usage is TRBJ1-1; weak D call: TRBD1 (5 bases). The CDR3 extends over 17 amino acids. Germline CDR1 and CDR2: DFQATT and SNEGSKA (reference sequence). V lost 6 bases and J 0 bases, leaving 23 bases between the germline ends. The CDR3 region is CSANLKGNRPMNTEAFF. CDR3 in DNA: TGCAGTGCCAACCTGAAGGGGAACAGGCCCATGAACACTGAAGCTTTCTTT.

This clonotype showed up many times. V usage is TRBV29-1 and J usage is TRBJ2-7; D is perhaps TRBD1 or TRBD2 (5 bases each). V shed 8 bases and J shed 2 bases, with 16 bases lying between them. The germline V gene encodes CDR1 SQVTM and CDR2 ANQGSEA. The length of the CDR3 is 13 residues. CDR3: CSTRDRITYEQYF. CDR3 bases: TGCAGCACCCGGGACCGAATAACCTACGAGCAGTACTTC.

This clonotype was found many times. The rearrangement uses TRBV29-1 and TRBJ2-7; 9 nucleotides match TRBD2. The CDR3 sequence is 12 residues long. The junction had 8 bases not matched to a gene; V was cut back by 7 bases and J by 7 bases. Germline loops: CDR1 SQVTM, CDR2 ANQGSEA. This chain's CDR3 is CSAAAGGGEQYF. The CDR3 DNA reads as TGCAGCGCCGCGGCGGGGGGGGGAGAGCAGTACTTC.

This clonotype came up many times. The CDR3 DNA is TGCAGCGTTGGACAGGGGATAAACTATGGCTACACCTTC. This sequence encodes CSVGQGINYGYTF. V gene TRBV29-1 combines with J gene TRBJ1-2; 8 bases map to TRBD1. This CDR3 region has 13 residues. J lost 2 bases, V lost 4 bases, and 3 bases had no gene match. Germline-derived CDR1 and CDR2 are SQVTM and ANQGSEA.

This clonotype was seen at least ten times. J is TRBJ2-3 and V is TRBV20-1, with 10 positions matching TRBD2. The CDR3 sequence is 14 residues long. CDR1 is DFQATT and CDR2 is SNEGSKA in the germline V gene (reference sequence). Germline trimming cut 6 bases from V and 3 bases from J; bases unmatched to any gene: 6. The CDR3 loop reads CSARSGGNTDTQYF. In DNA form, the CDR3 reads TGCAGTGCCCGTAGCGGGGGGAATACAGATACGCAGTATTTT.

This clonotype was recorded at least ten times. The chain uses TRBV9 and TRBJ1-1; the D is unclear. This CDR3 comprises 15 residues. V was trimmed by 4 bases and J by 1 base, leaving 14 bases between them. Germline V gene data show CDR1 as SGDLS and CDR2 as YYNGEE. CDR3 region: CASSTHLGPNTEAFF. DNA for the CDR3: TGTGCCAGCAGCACCCACCTCGGCCCGAACACTGAAGCTTTCTTT.

This clonotype was seen ten or more times. V is TRBV5-1 and J is TRBJ2-3; D tentatively reads TRBD1 or TRBD2 (6 bases each). V lost 0 bases and J 6 bases, leaving 17 bases between the germline ends. This CDR3 contains 16 residues. Germline V gives CDR1 SGHRS, CDR2 YFSETQ. The CDR3 region is CASSLAGGSPADTQYF. CDR3 coding DNA: TGCGCCAGCAGCTTGGCCGGGGGCTCTCCGGCGGATACGCAGTATTTT.

Ten or more counts support this clonotype. The rearrangement joins TRBV7-9 to TRBJ2-1, with D unclear. The germline V gene encodes CDR1 SEHNR and CDR2 FQNEAQ (reference sequence). V lost 2 bases to trimming and J lost 10 bases, with 9 bases between them. There are 12 residues in the CDR3. This CDR3 is CASSLFVEEQFF. The CDR3 DNA is TGTGCCAGCAGCTTATTCGTGGAGGAGCAGTTCTTC. Full variable domain (outside the CDR3, taken from reference TRBV7-9 and TRBJ2-1): DTGVSQNPRHKITKRGQNVTFRCDPISEHNRLYWYRQTLGQGPEFLTYFQNEAQLEKSRLLSDRFSAERPKGSFSTLEIQRTEQGDSAMYLCASSLFVEEQFFGPGTRLTVL.

This clonotype came up many times. The rearrangement links TRBV5-1 to TRBJ1-1; no definite D call. The CDR3 sequence is 13 residues long. Trimming stripped 2 bases from V and 4 bases from J, with 9 bases between. Per germline, CDR1 SGHRS and CDR2 YFSETQ. The CDR3 nucleotides read TGCGCCAGCAGCTTTCACCGACCCACTGAAGCTTTCTTT. It codes for CASSFHRPTEAFF.

There are many counts of this clonotype. The V call is TRBV5-1, the J call TRBJ2-7; 10 positions match TRBD1. The germline CDR1 and CDR2 sequences are SGHRS and YFSETQ. CDR3 length equals 13 residues. V lost 7 bases and J lost 5; bases outside the gene matches: 6. The CDR3 region has the DNA TGCGCCAGCCGCAGGACAGGGGGGGACGAGCAGTACTTC. Amino acids: CASRRTGGDEQYF.

This clonotype was found many times. This chain links TRBV4-1 with TRBJ2-5; no clear D gene. Trimming cost V 3 bases and J 5 bases, with 10 bases left between them. The germline CDR1 and CDR2 sequences are MGHRA and YSYEKL. The CDR3 consists of 13 residues. The CDR3 protein is CASSHPRTETQYF. CDR3 bases: TGCGCCAGCAGCCACCCCCGGACGGAGACCCAGTACTTC.

This clonotype was observed at least ten times. The V call is TRBV6-1, the J call TRBJ1-5, with TRBD1 matching over 9 bases. The V gene's germline CDR1 is MNHNS and CDR2 SASEGT. The CDR3 contains 15 residues. The V segment lost 2 bases and the J segment 9 bases; nucleotides outside the gene matches: 8. CDR3 residues: CASSETQGARGPQHF. CDR3 nucleotide sequence: TGTGCCAGCAGTGAAACACAGGGGGCCCGGGGGCCCCAGCATTTT.

The sample holds many counts of this clonotype. The chain carries TRBV6-6 and TRBJ1-1; 12 bases match TRBD1. This CDR3 is 15 amino acids long. Germline V gives CDR1 MNHNY, CDR2 SVGAGI (reference sequence). Germline trimming cut 6 bases from V and 7 bases from J; bases unmatched to any gene: 9. The CDR3 DNA follows: TGTGCCAGCAGGACCGGGACAGGGGGCGCGAATGAAGCTTTCTTT. Protein product: CASRTGTGGANEAFF.

This clonotype was found many times. The genes are TRBV5-1 and TRBJ1-1; D remains ambiguous. CDR1 SGHRS and CDR2 YFSETQ come from the germline V gene. The V end was cut by 0 bases, the J end by 0 bases, with 9 bases between. The CDR3 totals 15 residues. The CDR3 reads CASSLDGLMNTEAFF. In nucleotides, the CDR3 is TGCGCCAGCAGCTTGGACGGGCTGATGAACACTGAAGCTTTCTTT.

The table lists this clonotype with many counts. The chain uses TRBV20-1 and TRBJ2-2; D is unclear. The CDR3 is 12 residues long. V was shortened by 6 bases and J by 6 bases, with 11 bases between the two germline ends. Germline CDR1 is DFQATT and CDR2 is SNEGSKA (reference sequence). The CDR3, as DNA: TGCAGTGCCCTGGCCGGTGCCGGGGAGCTGTTTTTT. Its translation: CSALAGAGELFF.

This clonotype was recorded at least ten times. The chain recombines TRBV5-1 with TRBJ1-1, with D perhaps matching TRBD1 (6 bases). The CDR3 is 14 amino acids. Trimming shortened V by 4 bases and J by 2 bases, and 12 bases separated the two germline ends. Germline CDR1 is SGHRS and CDR2 is YFSETQ. The CDR3 loop is CASSTGTSNTEAFF. The DNA for the CDR3 is TGCGCCAGCAGCACCGGGACATCTAACACTGAAGCTTTCTTT.

This clonotype was seen many times. The chain recombines TRBV6-2 or TRBV6-3 with TRBJ2-3; 9 nucleotides agree with TRBD2. This CDR3 region has 16 residues. The germline V gene encodes CDR1 MNHEY and CDR2 SVGEGT. Germline trimming cut 5 bases from V and 2 bases from J; bases unmatched to any gene: 8. The chain's CDR3 is CASSGGAGGFTDTQYF. CDR3 in DNA: TGTGCCAGCAGTGGCGGAGCGGGGGGCTTCACAGATACGCAGTATTTT.

This clonotype was counted many times. The CDR3 protein is CASSAFYNSPLHF. CDR3 nucleotide sequence: TGTGCCAGCAGTGCCTTCTATAATTCACCCCTCCACTTT. The chain has TRBV12-3 or TRBV12-4 and TRBJ1-6, with no clear D. The CDR3 consists of 13 residues. Trimming removed 5 bases from V and 3 bases from J, with 5 bases in between.

This clonotype was observed at least ten times. The CDR3 sequence: CASSLEPANYGYTF. The CDR3 region has the DNA TGCGCCAGCAGCTTGGAACCAGCTAACTATGGCTACACCTTC. The V and J genes are TRBV5-1 and TRBJ1-2, with D unresolved. CDR3 length: 14 residues. The ends were cut back, 0 bases at V and 0 bases at J, with 6 bases in the middle. CDR1 is SGHRS, CDR2 YFSETQ, per germline.